The source of this T cell receptor (beta chain) is a study of glioma-infiltrating T cells (TCRdb year 2016). About the full investigation: TCR alpha- and beta-chain repertoires were sequenced from glioma tissue, non-neoplastic brain tissue and matched peripheral blood mononuclear cells. To measure how far tissue and blood T-cell populations diverged, each tissue-infiltrating repertoire was compared against the peripheral blood repertoire of the same patient. The paired cohort comprised three low-grade glioma patients, 7 or 8 primary glioblastoma patients and three non-glioma patients contributing non-neoplastic brain tissue.

The iRepertoire nested amplicon-rescue multiplex PCR (arm-PCR) platform was used to amplify TCR alpha and beta CDR3 regions from RNA. The input for one-step reverse transcription and amplification was about 85-400 ng of either tissue mRNA or PBMC total RNA. Following bead purification, Illumina adapters were added through a secondary multiplex PCR, and the libraries were then gel-purified between 200 and 400 bp. The libraries contained internal 6-nucleotide barcodes that were used for demultiplexing. The libraries were sequenced on an Illumina MiSeq using 2x220 or 2x250 nucleotide paired-end reads. The published analysis was carried out like this. Paired reads were merged using FLASH 1.2.11 and aligned with BWA-MEM to the GRCh37 human genome, and TRA and TRB reads were then extracted. An IMGT-derived reference of cassette sequences and CDR3 motifs, with pseudogenes included, was used for V and J assignment. Reads were translated in three frames, and productive CDR3s were defined as those with a C...FGXG motif and no stop codons. Unique combinations of V-J cassette pair and CDR3 amino acid sequence were defined as clonotypes. Reads were filtered by Hamming distance, with the threshold set by the sequence error rate of each sample in mapped regions. TCRdb reprocessing: public reads trimmed at Q25 with fastp, clones called with MiXCR, in-frame beta chains kept. Rows are combined by CDR3 protein, so each entry shows the most common genes and DNA. The V and J calls were not made by the authors but by TCRdb's processing. The sample table contains 150,000 to 200,000 distinct CDR3 sequences; only one count was recorded for approximately 30% of them. 20% to 25% of the sample rests with the top ten.

What the study reported, not specific to this receptor: VJ-independent divergence between tissue and blood was lower than expected in non-neoplastic patients but higher than expected in all gliomas, particularly low-grade gliomas. Very few CDR3 sequences were shared between tissue and blood, attributed to high CDR3 diversity and limited sampling. The group comparisons were based on small numbers of patients: three non-neoplastic, three low-grade glioma and eight glioblastoma patients.

Inclusive of the bounding cysteine and phenylalanine, the CDR3 is 14 residues long. The only DNA kept is the CDR3, 42 bases in frame from the first base. The germline V gene encodes CDR1 SGHVS and CDR2 FQNEAQ. As regards this clonotype: The antigen it recognizes is unknown. The junction departs from germline at one end; a sequencing error may be responsible.

The TCR sequence derives from a human donor with low-grade glioma or glioblastoma, undergoing nonglioma brain surgery, or in good health (not recorded which). Rearrangement joined TRBV7-8 to TRBJ2-3; the D gene cannot be resolved reliably. Sequenced: glioma tissue, nonneoplastic brain tissue, or PBMCs (not recorded which). The nucleotide sequence is given as TGTGCCACCAGATTACTGCTGGTTACAGATACGCAGGAGTTT. This yields the protein CATRLLLVTDTQEF. The variable domain in full, with residues beyond the CDR3 obtained from the reference TRBV7-8 and TRBJ2-3 genes, is GAGVSQSPRYKVAKRGQDVALRCDPISGHVSLFWYQQALGQGPEFLTYFQNEAQLDKSGLPSDRFFAERPEGSVSTLKIQRTQQEDSAVYLCATRLLLVTDTQEFGPGTRLTVL.